The text below deals with one T cell receptor (beta chain). What it binds is unknown. This entry belongs to a study of CD4 T cells in relation to SARS-CoV-2 and coronaviruses. Sequencing used immunoSEQ multiplex PCR; TCRdb keeps in-frame clones, though not all of them. The table shows about 17,000 clones, with about 80% occurring only once. Trimming left V 11 bases short and J 5 bases short, with 19 bases between. CDR1 and CDR2 (germline): MNHEY, SVGAGI. This CDR3 contains 13 residues. Unexposed donor CD4+ T cells date from about 2011-2018, before the COVID-19 pandemic. Isolation of CD4+ T cells took place after around eleven days in culture.

The sequenced material came from CD4+ T cells from PBMCs, cultured in vitro. The receptor was isolated from a human donor in good health. The chain carries TRBV6-5 and TRBJ2-7; D possibly corresponds to TRBD2 (5 bases). The CDR3 DNA reads as TGTGCCGCCACTGGAGGAAAAGAGGACGAGCAGTACTTC. Translated: CAATGGKEDEQYF.